This TCR beta chain derives from a study of T cell repertoires in cytomegalovirus infection. V shed 6 bases and J 2 bases; nucleotides not matched to a gene: 4. Germline lookup yields CDR1 LGHNA and CDR2 YNFKEQ. There are 14 residues in the CDR3. This clonotype was detected a few times. The antigen is not known. TCRdb reprocessed the reads via MiXCR and lists one record per CDR3 protein. This sample has hundreds of thousands of distinct CDR3 sequences, with roughly 36% found just once. Sequencing used cultured PBMCs, obtained from culture after CMV antigen stimulation. The chain couples TRBV4-2 to TRBJ2-1; TRBD1 matches 7 bases. This TCR derives from a human donor in good health (CMV status not recorded). Some clones in this sample may be carry-over from other donors' samples. CDR3 region: CASRRTGPYNEQFF. The CDR3 nucleotides read TGTGCCAGCAGAAGGACAGGACCCTACAATGAGCAGTTCTTC.